These 16 T cell receptor beta chains were sequenced from one sample in a study of blood T cell repertoires in COVID-19. The assay was immunoSEQ multiplex PCR, and TCRdb's table has in-frame clones only and misses some. The data hold 84,000 or so clones, with around 88% observed a single time. The specimen sequenced was peripheral blood. The receptor set was obtained from a man aged 60 to 75 with acute or convalescent COVID-19.

This rearrangement joins TRBV5-6 to TRBJ1-2; D gene unclear. This CDR3 is 15 amino acids long. V dropped 1 base and J dropped 5 bases, with 15 bases sitting between them. Germline assignment: CDR1 SGHDT and CDR2 YYEEEE. The chain's CDR3 is CASSLWAYLAYGYTF. DNA of the CDR3: TGTGCCAGCAGCTTGTGGGCCTATCTCGCTTATGGCTACACCTTC.

The chain recombines TRBV30 with TRBJ1-2, with 7 bases identical to TRBD1. The germline V gene has CDR1 GTSNPN and CDR2 SVGIG (reference sequence). V was pared by 7 bases and J by 2 bases, with 1 base of the junction left unmatched. The CDR3 is 11 residues long. The CDR3 sequence: CALTGNYGYTF. CDR3 coding DNA: TGTGCCTTGACAGGGAACTATGGCTACACCTTC.

J is TRBJ2-5 and V is TRBV7-2, with D possibly matching TRBD1 (5 bases). Trimming shortened V by 8 bases and J by 0 bases, and 10 bases separated the two germline ends. Germline lookup yields CDR1 SGHTA and CDR2 FQGNSA. The length of the CDR3 is 13 residues. The CDR3 sequence is CASGRQNQETQYF. The CDR3 DNA reads TGTGCCAGCGGACGACAGAACCAAGAGACCCAGTACTTC.

The chain couples TRBV6-2 or TRBV6-3 to TRBJ1-2, with D unclear. There are 15 residues in the CDR3. Trimming left V 6 bases short and J 4 bases short, with 18 bases between. Germline V gives CDR1 MNHEY, CDR2 SVGEGT. The CDR3 loop is CASSTTSKGGYGYTF. The CDR3 DNA follows: TGTGCCAGCAGCACTACAAGCAAAGGTGGCTATGGCTACACCTTC.

The chain combines TRBV30 with TRBJ1-2; TRBD1 matches at 12 bases. The CDR3 has 15 residues. After removal of 3 bases from V and 4 bases from J, the junction contained 6 bases not matched to a gene. Per germline, CDR1 GTSNPN and CDR2 SVGIG (reference sequence). CDR3 in DNA: TGTGCCTGGAGAGGGGGGACAGGGGGCCGCTATGGCTACACCTTC. Its translation is CAWRGGTGGRYGYTF.

V and J are TRBV10-3 and TRBJ1-1; 7 bases match TRBD1. The CDR3 spans 13 residues. CDR1 and CDR2 from the germline V gene are ENHRY and SYGVKD. The V and J ends lost 7 bases and 4 bases, in that order; junction bases with no gene match: 6. In DNA form, the CDR3 reads TGTGCCATCAAGAAGGGGGCGAGCACTGAAGCTTTCTTT. It encodes CAIKKGASTEAFF.

This sequence joins TRBV23-1 and TRBJ1-5; 9 nucleotides agree with TRBD1. TRBV23-1 is filed as an ORF, its function uncertain. Trimming removed 8 bases from V and 5 bases from J; junction bases left unmatched: 13. The CDR3 is made up of 16 amino acids. As DNA, the CDR3 is TGCGCCAGCGCGTCCACCTTCGACAGGGGGGATCAGCCCCAGCATTTT. Encoded protein: CASASTFDRGDQPQHF.

This chain joins TRBV27 and TRBJ1-2, with D unclear. This CDR3 is built from 14 residues. With 5 bases removed from V and 5 bases from J, the gap between germline ends came to 15 bases. Germline loops: CDR1 MNHEY, CDR2 SMNVEV (reference sequence). The CDR3 region has the DNA TGTGCCAGCAGTGCTGCTGGGCACAGATATGGCTACACCTTC. This encodes CASSAAGHRYGYTF.

The V gene is TRBV5-8, the J gene TRBJ1-1, with 10 bases identical to TRBD1. V shed 5 bases and J 3 bases; nucleotides not matched to a gene: 10. This CDR3 is 16 amino acids long. The germline gives CDR1 SGHTS, CDR2 YDEGEE. The chain's CDR3 is CASRVTGGLVDTEAFF. The CDR3 DNA sequence: TGTGCCAGCAGGGTGACAGGGGGCCTGGTGGACACTGAAGCTTTCTTT.

The CDR3 protein is CASSISWTGGYSYEQYF. The CDR3 nucleotides are TGTGCCAGTAGTATCTCTTGGACAGGGGGCTACTCCTACGAGCAGTACTTC. The chain is built from TRBV19 and TRBJ2-7; 11 bases line up with TRBD1. The length of the CDR3 is 17 residues. J gave up 0 bases and V 3 bases, and 7 bases lay outside the gene matches. The V gene's germline CDR1 is LNHDA and CDR2 SQIVND (reference sequence). The entire variable domain, with the rest obtained from reference TRBV19 and TRBJ2-7, is as follows: DGGITQSPKYLFRKEGQNVTLSCEQNLNHDAMYWYRQDPGQGLRLIYYSQIVNDFQKGDIAEGYSVSREKKESFPLTVTSAQKNPTAFYLCASSISWTGGYSYEQYFGPGTRLTVT.

The rearrangement links TRBV19 to TRBJ1-6, with TRBD1 identical over 8 bases. The CDR3 is 17 amino acids. V lost 5 bases, J lost 6 bases, and 12 bases stayed unmatched. The germline CDR1 and CDR2 sequences are LNHDA and SQIVND (reference sequence). CDR3 loop: CASSASSGGKGNSPLHF. The CDR3 DNA reads as TGTGCCAGTAGTGCCAGCTCAGGGGGCAAGGGTAATTCACCCCTCCACTTT.

CDR3 sequence (DNA): TGTGCCAGTCACAGGGGTTCCGGGGCCAACGTCCTGACTTTC. Protein: CASHRGSGANVLTF. This rearrangement joins TRBV2 to TRBJ2-6; 7 bases fit TRBD1. Germline lookup yields CDR1 SNHLY and CDR2 FYNNEI. J lost 4 bases, V lost 9 bases, and 6 bases had no gene match. The CDR3 loop spans 14 amino acids.

The V gene is TRBV7-2, the J gene TRBJ1-2; D is unclear. The CDR3 totals 15 residues. Germline CDR1 reads SGHTA; CDR2 reads FQGNSA. The V and J ends lost 1 base and 2 bases respectively, with 11 bases between them. CDR3 loop: CASSLGPEMNYGYTF. The DNA of the CDR3 is TGTGCCAGCAGCTTAGGTCCGGAGATGAACTATGGCTACACCTTC.

The genes are TRBV12-3 or TRBV12-4 and TRBJ2-1, with D hard to call. Trimming left V 3 bases short and J 7 bases short, with 7 bases between. The CDR3 is 12 residues long. CDR3 sequence (DNA): TGTGCCAGCAGTTTTTTAGCTAATGAGCAGTTCTTC. Translating it yields CASSFLANEQFF.

The genes are TRBV20-1 and TRBJ1-5, with TRBD1 matching over 8 bases. The CDR3 has 18 amino acids. Germline V CDR1 and CDR2: DFQATT, SNEGSKA (reference sequence). With 3 bases clipped from V and 2 bases from J, the junction kept 15 bases outside the gene matches. The CDR3 DNA follows: TGCAGTGCTAGTTGGCCAAACTCAGGGGGCTTTCGCAATCAGCCCCAGCATTTT. This gives the protein CSASWPNSGGFRNQPQHF.

The CDR3 nucleotides are TGTGCCATCAGTGAGTCGCCTAACTACGAGCAGTACTTC. Its protein product is CAISESPNYEQYF. V is TRBV10-3 and J is TRBJ2-7, with D unresolved. This CDR3 spans 13 amino acids. Germline CDR1 ENHRY, CDR2 SYGVKD. With 0 bases removed from V and 3 bases from J, the gap between germline ends came to 6 bases.